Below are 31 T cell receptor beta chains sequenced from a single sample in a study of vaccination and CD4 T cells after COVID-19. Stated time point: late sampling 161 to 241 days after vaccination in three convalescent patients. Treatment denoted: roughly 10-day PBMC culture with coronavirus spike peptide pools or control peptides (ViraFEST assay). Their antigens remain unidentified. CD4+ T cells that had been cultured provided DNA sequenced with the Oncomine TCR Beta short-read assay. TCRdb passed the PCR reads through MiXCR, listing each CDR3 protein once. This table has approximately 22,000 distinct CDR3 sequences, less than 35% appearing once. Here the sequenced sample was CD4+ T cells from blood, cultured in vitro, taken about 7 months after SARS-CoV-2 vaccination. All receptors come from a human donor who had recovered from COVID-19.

This CDR3 is CASSPPGQRGANVLTF. For the CDR3, the DNA is TGTGCCAGCAGTCCACCAGGCCAGCGGGGAGCCAACGTCCTGACTTTC. This chain uses TRBV28 with TRBJ2-6, with 7 bases lining up with TRBD2. The CDR3 has 16 amino acids. J was trimmed by 7 bases and V by 5 bases; bases with no gene match: 11. Germline CDR1 reads MDHEN; CDR2 reads SYDVKM.

CDR3 bases: TGCAGCGTTGTCTTGGTAGGTGGGGCCAACGTCCTGACTTTC. Protein sequence: CSVVLVGGANVLTF. This sequence joins TRBV29-1 and TRBJ2-6; D is ambiguous. This CDR3 has 14 residues. The V gene's germline CDR1 is SQVTM and CDR2 ANQGSEA. Trimming took 4 bases from V and 3 from J, leaving 10 bases between them.

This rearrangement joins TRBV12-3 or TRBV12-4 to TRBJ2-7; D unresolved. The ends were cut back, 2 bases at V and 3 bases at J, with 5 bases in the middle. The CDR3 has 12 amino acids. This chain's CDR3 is CASSLNGYEQYF. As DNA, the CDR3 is TGTGCCAGCAGTTTAAACGGCTACGAGCAGTACTTC.

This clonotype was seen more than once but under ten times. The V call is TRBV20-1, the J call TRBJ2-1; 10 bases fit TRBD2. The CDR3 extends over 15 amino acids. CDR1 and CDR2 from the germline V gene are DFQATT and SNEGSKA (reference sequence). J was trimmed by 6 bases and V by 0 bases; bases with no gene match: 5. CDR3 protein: CSARDGTSVTNEQFF. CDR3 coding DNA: TGCAGTGCTAGAGATGGGACTAGCGTCACCAATGAGCAGTTCTTC.

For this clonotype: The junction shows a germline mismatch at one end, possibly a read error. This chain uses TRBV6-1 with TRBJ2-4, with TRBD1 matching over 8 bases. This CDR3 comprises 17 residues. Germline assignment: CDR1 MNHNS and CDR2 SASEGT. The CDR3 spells CASNERGVPGGRDIQYF. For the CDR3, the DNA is TGTGCCAGCAATGAAAGGGGGGTCCCAGGGGGCAGGGACATTCAGTACTTC.

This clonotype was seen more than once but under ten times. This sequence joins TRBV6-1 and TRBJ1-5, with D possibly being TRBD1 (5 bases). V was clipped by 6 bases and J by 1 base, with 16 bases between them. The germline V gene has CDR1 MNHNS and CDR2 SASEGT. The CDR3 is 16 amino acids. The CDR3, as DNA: TGTGCCAGCAGGAGGGGTCGGGGGGAGAGCAATCAGCCCCAGCATTTT. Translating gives CASRRGRGESNQPQHF.

The CDR3 coding sequence is TGTGCCAGCAGTTTGTCTAGCGGGAGTATGCACGAGCAGTACTTC. Amino acid sequence: CASSLSSGSMHEQYF. The V call is TRBV27, the J call TRBJ2-7; 10 nucleotides match TRBD2. V gave up 3 bases and J gave up 5 bases; unmatched junction bases: 7. The CDR3 runs 15 residues. In germline, CDR1 is MNHEY, CDR2 SMNVEV (reference sequence).

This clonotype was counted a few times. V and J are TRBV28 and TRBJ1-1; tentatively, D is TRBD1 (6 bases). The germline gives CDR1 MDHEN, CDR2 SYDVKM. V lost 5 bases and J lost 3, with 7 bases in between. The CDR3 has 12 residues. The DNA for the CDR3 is TGTGCCAGCAGTCCAGGGGACACTGAAGCTTTCTTT. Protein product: CASSPGDTEAFF.

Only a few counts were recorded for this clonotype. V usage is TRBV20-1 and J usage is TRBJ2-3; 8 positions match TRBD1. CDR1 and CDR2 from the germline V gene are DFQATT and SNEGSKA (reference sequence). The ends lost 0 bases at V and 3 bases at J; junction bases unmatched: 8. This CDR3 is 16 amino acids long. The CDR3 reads CSARDPTGVGTDTQYF. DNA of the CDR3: TGCAGTGCTAGAGACCCGACAGGGGTGGGGACAGATACGCAGTATTTT.

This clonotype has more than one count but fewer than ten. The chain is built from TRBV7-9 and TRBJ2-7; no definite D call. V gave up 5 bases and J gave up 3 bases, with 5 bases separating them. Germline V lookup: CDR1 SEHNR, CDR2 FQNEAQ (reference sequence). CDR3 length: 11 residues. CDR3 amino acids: CASSTSYEQYF. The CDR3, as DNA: TGTGCCAGCAGCACCAGCTACGAGCAGTACTTC. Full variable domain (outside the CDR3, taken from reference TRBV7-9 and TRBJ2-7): DTGVSQNPRHKITKRGQNVTFRCDPISEHNRLYWYRQTLGQGPEFLTYFQNEAQLEKSRLLSDRFSAERPKGSFSTLEIQRTEQGDSAMYLCASSTSYEQYFGPGTRLTVT.

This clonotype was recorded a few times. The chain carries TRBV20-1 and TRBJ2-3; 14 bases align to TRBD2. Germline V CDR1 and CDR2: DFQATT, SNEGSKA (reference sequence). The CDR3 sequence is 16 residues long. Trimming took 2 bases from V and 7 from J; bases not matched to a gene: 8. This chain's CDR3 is CSARQTGTSGRYTQYF. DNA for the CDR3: TGCAGTGCTAGACAAACCGGGACTAGCGGGAGATATACGCAGTATTTT.

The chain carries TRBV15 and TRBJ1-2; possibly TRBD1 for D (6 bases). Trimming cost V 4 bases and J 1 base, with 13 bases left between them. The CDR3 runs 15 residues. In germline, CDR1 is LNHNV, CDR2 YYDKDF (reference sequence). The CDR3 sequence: CATSTQGPGNYGYTF. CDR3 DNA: TGTGCCACCAGCACCCAGGGGCCCGGTAACTATGGCTACACCTTC.

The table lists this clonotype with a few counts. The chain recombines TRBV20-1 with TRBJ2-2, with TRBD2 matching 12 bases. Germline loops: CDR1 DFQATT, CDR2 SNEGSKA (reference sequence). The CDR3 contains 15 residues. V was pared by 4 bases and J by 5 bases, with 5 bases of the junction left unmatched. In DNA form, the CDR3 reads TGCAGTGCTATGACTAGCGGGAGTTATACCGGGGAGCTGTTTTTT. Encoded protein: CSAMTSGSYTGELFF.

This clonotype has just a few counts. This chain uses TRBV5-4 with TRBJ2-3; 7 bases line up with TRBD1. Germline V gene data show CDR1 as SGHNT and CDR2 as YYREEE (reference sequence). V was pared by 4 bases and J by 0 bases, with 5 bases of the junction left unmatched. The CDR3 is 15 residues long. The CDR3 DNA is TGTGCCAGCAGCACCGGGACAGCAAGCACAGATACGCAGTATTTT. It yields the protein CASSTGTASTDTQYF.

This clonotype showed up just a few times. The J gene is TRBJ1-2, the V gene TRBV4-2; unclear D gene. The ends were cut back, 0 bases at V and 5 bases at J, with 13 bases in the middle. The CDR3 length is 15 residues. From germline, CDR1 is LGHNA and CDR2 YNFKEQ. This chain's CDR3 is CASSQDGLQKYGYTF. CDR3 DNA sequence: TGTGCCAGCAGCCAAGATGGTTTACAGAAGTATGGCTACACCTTC.

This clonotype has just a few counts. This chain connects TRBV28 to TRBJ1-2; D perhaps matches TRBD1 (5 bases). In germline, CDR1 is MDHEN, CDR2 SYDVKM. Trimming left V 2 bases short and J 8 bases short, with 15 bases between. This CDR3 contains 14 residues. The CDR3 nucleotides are TGTGCCAGCAGTTTAATGACCCGGGGGGAAGGCTACACCTTC. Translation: CASSLMTRGEGYTF.

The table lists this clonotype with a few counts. The CDR3 coding sequence is TGCAGTGGGTCGTTGGCGGGAAGGGAGACCGGGGAGCTGTTTTTT. Amino acid sequence: CSGSLAGRETGELFF. The chain employs TRBV20-1 and TRBJ2-2; weak D call: TRBD2 (6 bases). This CDR3 contains 15 residues. CDR1 DFQATT and CDR2 SNEGSKA come from the germline V gene (reference sequence). Trimming took off 7 bases at V and 5 bases at J, with 20 bases between the two ends.

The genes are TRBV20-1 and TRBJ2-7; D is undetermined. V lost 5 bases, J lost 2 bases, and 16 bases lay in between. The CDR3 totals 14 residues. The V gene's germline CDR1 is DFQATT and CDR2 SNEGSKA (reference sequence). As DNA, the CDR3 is TGCAGTGCTCCAAAACCGGGCCTGGCCTACGAGCAGTACTTC. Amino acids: CSAPKPGLAYEQYF.

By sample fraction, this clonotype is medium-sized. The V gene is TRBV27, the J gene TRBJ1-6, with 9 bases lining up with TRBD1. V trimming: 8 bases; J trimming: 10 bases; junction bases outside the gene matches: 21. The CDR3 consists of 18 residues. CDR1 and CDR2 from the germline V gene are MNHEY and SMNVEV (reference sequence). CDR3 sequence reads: CASRKFLGQGPLLSPLHF. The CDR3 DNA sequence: TGTGCCAGCCGGAAGTTCTTGGGACAGGGCCCACTTTTGTCACCCCTCCACTTT.

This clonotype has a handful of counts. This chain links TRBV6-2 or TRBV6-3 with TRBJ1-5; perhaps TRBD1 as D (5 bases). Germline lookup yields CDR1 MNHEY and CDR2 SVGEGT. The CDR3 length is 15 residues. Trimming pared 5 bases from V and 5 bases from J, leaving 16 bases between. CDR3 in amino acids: CASSPRTRRDQPQHF. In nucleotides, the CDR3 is TGTGCCAGCAGTCCAAGGACACGACGGGATCAGCCCCAGCATTTT.

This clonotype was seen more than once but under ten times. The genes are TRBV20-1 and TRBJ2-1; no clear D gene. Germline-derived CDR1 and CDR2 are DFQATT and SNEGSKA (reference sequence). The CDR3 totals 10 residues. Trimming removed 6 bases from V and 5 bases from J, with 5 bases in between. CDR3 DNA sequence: TGCAGTGCCCGAGACAATGAGCAGTTCTTC. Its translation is CSARDNEQFF.

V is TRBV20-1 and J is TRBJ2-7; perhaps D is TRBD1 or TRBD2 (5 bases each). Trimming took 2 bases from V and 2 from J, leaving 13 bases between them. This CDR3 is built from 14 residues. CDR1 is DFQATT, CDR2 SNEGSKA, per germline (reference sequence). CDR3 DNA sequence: TGCAGTGCTAGACGTGGGACCCTGCCCTACGAGCAGTACTTC. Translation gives CSARRGTLPYEQYF.

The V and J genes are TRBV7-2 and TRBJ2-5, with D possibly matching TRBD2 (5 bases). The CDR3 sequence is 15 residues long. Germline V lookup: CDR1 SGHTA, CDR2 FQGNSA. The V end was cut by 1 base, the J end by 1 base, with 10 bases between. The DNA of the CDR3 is TGTGCCAGCAGCTTAGGAGGGATCACCCAAGAGACCCAGTACTTC. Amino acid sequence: CASSLGGITQETQYF.

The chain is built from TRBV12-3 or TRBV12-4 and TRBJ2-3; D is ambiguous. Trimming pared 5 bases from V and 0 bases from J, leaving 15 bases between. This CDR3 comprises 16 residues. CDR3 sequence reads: CASSKSSLASTDTQYF. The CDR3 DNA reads TGTGCCAGCAGTAAGAGCTCTTTAGCTAGCACAGATACGCAGTATTTT.

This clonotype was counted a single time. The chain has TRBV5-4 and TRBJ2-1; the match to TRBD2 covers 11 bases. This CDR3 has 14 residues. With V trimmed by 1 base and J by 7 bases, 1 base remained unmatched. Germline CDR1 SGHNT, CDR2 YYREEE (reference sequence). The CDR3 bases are TGTGCCAGCAGCTTGACTAGCGGGAGAAATGAGCAGTTCTTC. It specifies CASSLTSGRNEQFF.

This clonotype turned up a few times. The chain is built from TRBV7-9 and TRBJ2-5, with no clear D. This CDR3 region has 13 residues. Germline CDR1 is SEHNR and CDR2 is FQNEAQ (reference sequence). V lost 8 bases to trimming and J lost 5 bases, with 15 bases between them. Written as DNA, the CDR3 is TGTGCCAGCCAGGCCCGGGCAGCCGAGACCCAGTACTTC. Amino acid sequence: CASQARAAETQYF.

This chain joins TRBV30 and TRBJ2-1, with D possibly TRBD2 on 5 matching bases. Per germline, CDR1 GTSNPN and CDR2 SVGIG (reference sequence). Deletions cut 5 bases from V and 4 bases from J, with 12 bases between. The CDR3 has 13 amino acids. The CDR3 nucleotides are TGTGCCTGGGGCAGCGGAAGGTACAATGAGCAGTTCTTC. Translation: CAWGSGRYNEQFF.

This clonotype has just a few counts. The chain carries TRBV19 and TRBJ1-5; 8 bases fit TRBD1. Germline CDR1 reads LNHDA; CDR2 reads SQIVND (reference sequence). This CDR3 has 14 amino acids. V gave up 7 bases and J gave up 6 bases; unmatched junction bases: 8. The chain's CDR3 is CASTFTGGAQPQHF. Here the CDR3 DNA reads TGTGCCAGTACTTTCACAGGGGGAGCTCAGCCCCAGCATTTT. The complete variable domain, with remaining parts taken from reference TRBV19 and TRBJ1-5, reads DGGITQSPKYLFRKEGQNVTLSCEQNLNHDAMYWYRQDPGQGLRLIYYSQIVNDFQKGDIAEGYSVSREKKESFPLTVTSAQKNPTAFYLCASTFTGGAQPQHFGDGTRLSIL.

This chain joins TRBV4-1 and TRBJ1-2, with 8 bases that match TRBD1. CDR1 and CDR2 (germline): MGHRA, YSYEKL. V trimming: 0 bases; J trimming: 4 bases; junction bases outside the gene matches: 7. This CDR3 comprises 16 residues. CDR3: CASSQDGRGRGYGYTF. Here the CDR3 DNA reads TGCGCCAGCAGCCAAGATGGCAGGGGGCGAGGCTATGGCTACACCTTC.

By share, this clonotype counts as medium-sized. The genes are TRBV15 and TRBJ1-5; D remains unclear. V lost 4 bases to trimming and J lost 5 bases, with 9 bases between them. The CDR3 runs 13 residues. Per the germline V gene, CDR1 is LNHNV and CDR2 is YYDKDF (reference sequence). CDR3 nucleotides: TGTGCCACCAGCACCCGGGGTGATCAGCCCCAGCATTTT. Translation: CATSTRGDQPQHF. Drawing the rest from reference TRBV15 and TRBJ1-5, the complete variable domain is DAMVIQNPRYQVTQFGKPVTLSCSQTLNHNVMYWYQQKSSQAPKLLFHYYDKDFNNEADTPDNFQSRRPNTSFCFLDIRSPGLGDTAMYLCATSTRGDQPQHFGDGTRLSIL.

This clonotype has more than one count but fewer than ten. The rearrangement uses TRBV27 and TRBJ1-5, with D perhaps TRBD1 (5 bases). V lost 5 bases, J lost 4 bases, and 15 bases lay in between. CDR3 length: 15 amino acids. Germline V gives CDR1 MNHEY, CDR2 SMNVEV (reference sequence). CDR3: CASSPQTEGNQPQHF. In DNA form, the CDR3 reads TGTGCCAGCAGTCCTCAGACAGAAGGAAATCAGCCCCAGCATTTT.